The clone carrying this T cell receptor (beta chain) was recorded at least ten times. What it binds is unknown. 5'RACE, which relied on constant-segment primers, yielded TCR alpha and TCR beta cDNA libraries carrying sample barcodes and UMIs. Each CDR3 protein is one row after TCRdb ran MiXCR on the 5' RACE reads. This sample yields nearly 110,000 distinct CDR3 sequences, of which approximately 14% are seen a single time; about 39% belongs to the top ten. The entry originates in a study of T-cell memory formation after mild COVID-19. Background on the study: Largely, TCR clusters stayed within a single donor.

Study results and caveats: Certain responding clones were present in pre-infection memory, suggesting participation of cross-reactive memory. Later expanders leaned toward CD4+, whereas clones contracting from day 15 to 85 were balanced CD4/CD8.

The CDR3 sequence is 15 residues long. Germline trimming cut 2 bases from V and 2 bases from J; bases unmatched to any gene: 3. Sequencing used PBMCs or a T cell subset sorted from them (not recorded which). The sequence was obtained from a man between 18 and 35 years old who had mild COVID-19 (a few samples of this study predate the infection). Cell type and time point are not known. The chain employs TRBV12-3 or TRBV12-4 and TRBJ2-3; the match to TRBD2 covers 8 bases. The CDR3 DNA reads as TGTGCCAGCAGTTTATTAGCGGGGTACACAGATACGCAGTATTTT. Its protein is CASSLLAGYTDTQYF.